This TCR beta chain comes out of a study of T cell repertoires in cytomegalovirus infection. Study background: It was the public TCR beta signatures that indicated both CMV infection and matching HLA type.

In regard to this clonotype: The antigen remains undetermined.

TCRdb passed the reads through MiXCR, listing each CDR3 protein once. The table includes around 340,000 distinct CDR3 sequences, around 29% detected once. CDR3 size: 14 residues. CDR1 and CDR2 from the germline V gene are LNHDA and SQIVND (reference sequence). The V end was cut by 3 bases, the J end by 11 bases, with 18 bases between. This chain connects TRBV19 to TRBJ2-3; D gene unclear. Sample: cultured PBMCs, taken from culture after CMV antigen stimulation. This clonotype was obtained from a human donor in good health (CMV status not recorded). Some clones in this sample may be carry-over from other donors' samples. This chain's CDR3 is CASSISTHSTKQYF. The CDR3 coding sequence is TGTGCCAGTAGTATCTCTACACACAGCACTAAGCAGTATTTT.